This TCR beta chain was sequenced in a study of T cell clonotyping in hematopoietic cell transplantation (dated by TCRdb to the early 2020s). About the investigation overall: Pretransplant recipient samples were obtained after cytoreduction. A total of 130 or so blood samples were gathered in the study from 35 consecutive transplant recipients along with their related donors. Patient recruitment ran from 2015 to January 2017, and follow-up continued until late 2020 or death. Overall results and qualifications from the work: The sample size was limited, and because cells were not sorted, the contributions of CD4 and CD8 repertoires could not be separated. Inverse Simpson Index values from donors and from recipients before transplant predicted broader TCR repertoire diversity after transplant. Overlap with donor repertoires was found for only a small fraction of recipient repertoires, with over 95% found to appear de novo at the given depth. After transplant, TCR diversity in recipients dropped, and pathologically expanded clonotypes increased progressively from day 30 to day 180.

Trimming takes 5 bases off V and 4 bases off J; junction bases not matched to a gene: 5. CDR1 is given as GTSNPN and CDR2 as SVGIG, both from the germline V gene (reference sequence). The CDR3 runs 13 amino acids, cysteine and phenylalanine included. This entry keeps only the CDR3 DNA: 39 bases, framed from base 1. The time point label, as the study defines it: recipient sample about 28 days before transplant, after cytoreduction. Blood from recipients was drawn about 28 days before transplant and again at days 30, 100 and 180 after transplant. Nuclei Lysis Solution was used to extract genomic DNA from fresh or cryopreserved unfractionated peripheral blood mononuclear cells. The immunoSEQ assay, a bias-controlled multiplex PCR with V- and J-specific primers, was used to amplify TCR beta CDR3 regions from genomic DNA. A proprietary barcode and Illumina adapter sequences were added to the CDR3 amplicons in a second PCR step. An Illumina MiSeq instrument was used for sequencing of the CDR3 libraries. The paper's processing steps were these. Export and quality control were handled in immunoSEQ Analyzer 3.0, while downstream analyses relied on R Bioconductor and Immunarch. Only productive rearrangements in the normalized downsampled data set went into calculating the repertoire metrics. Clonotypes larger than 5 templates in the normalized cohort were defined as pathologically expanded. Repertoire diversity was measured with the Inverse Simpson Index. To capture all clonotypes, the CMV-specificity analyses were run on the non-normalized data set. As stored in TCRdb, this immuneACCESS dataset retains in-frame rearrangements with V and J assigned. A fraction of the clones does not appear; measured against another copy, unresolved V genes explain less than half of the discrepancy, and the remainder lacks a known reason. Clone size and V and J calls were adopted from that table, with D and trimming inferred from the DNA. Within this sample are tens of thousands of clones, with around 84% of them counted one time only. About 5.3% of the sample lies in the top ten.

Note on this clone: Its antigen remains unidentified. No base quality values were provided; no much bigger clone lies one nucleotide off.

This clonotype was obtained from a man aged 55 to 69 with myelodysplastic syndrome. Some clones in this sample may be carry-over from other donors' samples. The sample was peripheral blood mononuclear cells, taken before stem cell transplant. The rearranged segments are TRBV30 and TRBJ1-1, with TRBD1 matching 9 junction bases. The sequenced DNA is TGTGCCTGGTCCCGGGACAGGGTCACTGAAGCTTTCTTT. It translates to CAWSRDRVTEAFF.